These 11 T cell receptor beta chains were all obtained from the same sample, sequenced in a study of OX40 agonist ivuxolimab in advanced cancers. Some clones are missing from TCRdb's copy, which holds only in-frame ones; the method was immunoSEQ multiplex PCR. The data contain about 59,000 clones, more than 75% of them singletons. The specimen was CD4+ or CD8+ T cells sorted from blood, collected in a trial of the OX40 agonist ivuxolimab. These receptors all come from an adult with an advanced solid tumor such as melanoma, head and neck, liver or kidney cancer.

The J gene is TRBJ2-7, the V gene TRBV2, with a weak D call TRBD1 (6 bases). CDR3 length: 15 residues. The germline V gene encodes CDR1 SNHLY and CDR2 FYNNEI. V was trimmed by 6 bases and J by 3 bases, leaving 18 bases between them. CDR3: CASSRHRDPNYEQYF. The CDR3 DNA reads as TGTGCCAGCAGCCGGCACAGGGACCCAAACTACGAGCAGTACTTC.

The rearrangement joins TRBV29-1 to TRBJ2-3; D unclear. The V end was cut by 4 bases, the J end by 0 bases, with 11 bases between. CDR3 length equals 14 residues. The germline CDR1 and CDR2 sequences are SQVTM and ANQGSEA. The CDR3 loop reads CSVAVARSTDTQYF. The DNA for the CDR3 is TGCAGCGTTGCTGTAGCCCGTAGCACAGATACGCAGTATTTT.

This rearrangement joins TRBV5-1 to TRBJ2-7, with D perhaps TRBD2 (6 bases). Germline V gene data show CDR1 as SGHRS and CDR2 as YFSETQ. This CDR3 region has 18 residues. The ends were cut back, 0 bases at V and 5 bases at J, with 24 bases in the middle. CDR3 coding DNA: TGCGCCAGCAGCTTGGCCAGGTTTCGGCAGGGAGGATACAACGAGCAGTACTTC. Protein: CASSLARFRQGGYNEQYF.

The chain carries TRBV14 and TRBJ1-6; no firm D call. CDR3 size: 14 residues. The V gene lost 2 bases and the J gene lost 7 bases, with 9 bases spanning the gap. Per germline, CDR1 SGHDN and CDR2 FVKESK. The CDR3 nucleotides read TGTGCCAGCAGCCAATGGATGGGGAATTCACCCCTCCACTTT. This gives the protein CASSQWMGNSPLHF.

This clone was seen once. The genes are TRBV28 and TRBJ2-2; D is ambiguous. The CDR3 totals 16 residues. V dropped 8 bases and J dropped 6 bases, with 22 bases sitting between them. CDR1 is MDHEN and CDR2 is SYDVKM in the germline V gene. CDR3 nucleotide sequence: TGTGCCAGCGGTTCACCTAACCGGCGGACCTCCGGGGAGCTGTTTTTT. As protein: CASGSPNRRTSGELFF.

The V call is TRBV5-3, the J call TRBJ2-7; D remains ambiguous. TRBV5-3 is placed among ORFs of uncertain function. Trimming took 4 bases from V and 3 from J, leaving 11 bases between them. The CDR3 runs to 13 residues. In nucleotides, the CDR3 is TGTGCCAGAAGCGCACTACACCACTACGAGCAGTACTTC. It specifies CARSALHHYEQYF.

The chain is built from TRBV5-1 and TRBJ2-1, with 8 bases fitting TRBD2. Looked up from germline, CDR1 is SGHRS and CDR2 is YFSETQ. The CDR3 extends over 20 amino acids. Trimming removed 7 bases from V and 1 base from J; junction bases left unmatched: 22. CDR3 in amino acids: CASHGRGTQVRGRSYNEQFF. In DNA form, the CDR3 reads TGCGCCAGCCACGGGAGGGGGACACAAGTGAGGGGTCGGTCCTACAATGAGCAGTTCTTC.

The CDR3 DNA follows: TGTGCCAGCAGCCTCCGGGACCGGCAGCCCCAGCATTTT. This sequence encodes CASSLRDRQPQHF. The chain couples TRBV6-5 to TRBJ1-5, with a tentative D call TRBD1 (5 bases). CDR1 and CDR2 from the germline V gene are MNHEY and SVGAGI. Deletions cut 6 bases from V and 7 bases from J, with 13 bases between. The CDR3 sequence is 13 residues long.

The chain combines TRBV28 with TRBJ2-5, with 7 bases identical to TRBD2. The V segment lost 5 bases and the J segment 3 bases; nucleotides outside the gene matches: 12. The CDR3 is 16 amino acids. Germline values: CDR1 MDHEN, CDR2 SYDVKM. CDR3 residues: CASSPPVGGYEETQYF. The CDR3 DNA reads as TGTGCCAGCAGTCCCCCCGTGGGGGGGTACGAAGAGACCCAGTACTTC.

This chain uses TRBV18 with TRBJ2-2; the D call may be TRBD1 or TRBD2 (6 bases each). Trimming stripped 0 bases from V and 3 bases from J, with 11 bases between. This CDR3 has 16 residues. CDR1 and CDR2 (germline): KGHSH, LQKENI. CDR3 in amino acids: CASSPPIRGHTGELFF. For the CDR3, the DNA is TGTGCCAGCTCACCACCAATCCGGGGGCACACCGGGGAGCTGTTTTTT.

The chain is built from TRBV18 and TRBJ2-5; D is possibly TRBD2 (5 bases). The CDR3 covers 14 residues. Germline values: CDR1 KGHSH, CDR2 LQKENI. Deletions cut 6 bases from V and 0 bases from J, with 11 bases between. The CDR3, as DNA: TGTGCCAGCTCGGCAGGACTGTACCAAGAGACCCAGTACTTC. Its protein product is CASSAGLYQETQYF.